What follows are 14 T cell receptor beta chains derived from one specimen sequenced in a study of blood T cell repertoires in COVID-19. Assay used: immunoSEQ multiplex PCR; TCRdb lists only in-frame clones, some missing. The repertoire holds 230,000 or so clones, with more than 75% as singletons. Sequencing was done on a sample of peripheral blood. These receptors originate from a middle-aged man with active or convalescent COVID-19.

The rearrangement joins TRBV28 to TRBJ1-2; 8 nucleotides match TRBD1. The germline gives CDR1 MDHEN, CDR2 SYDVKM. The CDR3 covers 17 residues. V lost 5 bases, J lost 0 bases, and 11 bases stayed unmatched. The CDR3 DNA sequence: TGTGCCAGCAGTGCCGAGACAGGGGAGGGAGCTAACTATGGCTACACCTTC. Translated: CASSAETGEGANYGYTF.

The chain joins TRBV5-1 to TRBJ2-5; possibly TRBD2 for D (6 bases). CDR1 and CDR2 from the germline V gene are SGHRS and YFSETQ. This CDR3 is built from 13 residues. Trimming cost V 4 bases and J 2 bases, with 9 bases left between them. CDR3 protein: CASSVRGQETQYF. The CDR3 DNA is TGCGCCAGCAGCGTCCGGGGGCAAGAGACCCAGTACTTC.

This clone was found a few times. The chain has TRBV5-4 and TRBJ1-3; no clear D. The ends were cut back, 2 bases at V and 4 bases at J, with 4 bases in the middle. CDR1 and CDR2 from the germline V gene are SGHNT and YYREEE (reference sequence). The CDR3 loop spans 12 amino acids. As DNA, the CDR3 is TGTGCCAGCAGCTTAGCCGGAAACACCATATATTTT. Residues: CASSLAGNTIYF. The whole variable domain, remainder taken from reference TRBV5-4 and TRBJ1-3, is ETGVTQSPTHLIKTRGQQVTLRCSSQSGHNTVSWYQQALGQGPQFIFQYYREEENGRGNFPPRFSGLQFPNYSSELNVNALELDDSALYLCASSLAGNTIYFGEGSWLTVV.

J is TRBJ2-7 and V is TRBV5-1; a weak D match, TRBD1 (6 bases). CDR1 is SGHRS and CDR2 is YFSETQ in the germline V gene. The CDR3 runs 14 residues. V was trimmed by 4 bases and J by 2 bases, leaving 13 bases between them. The DNA of the CDR3 is TGCGCCAGCAGCCGATGGACAGATCCCTACGAGCAGTACTTC. Its protein is CASSRWTDPYEQYF.

The CDR3 nucleotides read TGTGCCAGTAGTATAGGATTAGCGCTCTACAATGAGCAGTTCTTC. It specifies CASSIGLALYNEQFF. This rearrangement joins TRBV19 to TRBJ2-1; weak D call: TRBD2 (5 bases). Trimming removed 1 base from V and 3 bases from J, with 10 bases in between. CDR1 and CDR2 (germline): LNHDA, SQIVND (reference sequence). This CDR3 has 15 amino acids. Combining the CDR3 with reference TRBV19 and TRBJ2-1 gives the whole variable domain DGGITQSPKYLFRKEGQNVTLSCEQNLNHDAMYWYRQDPGQGLRLIYYSQIVNDFQKGDIAEGYSVSREKKESFPLTVTSAQKNPTAFYLCASSIGLALYNEQFFGPGTRLTVL.

V and J are TRBV28 and TRBJ2-2; 10 positions match TRBD1. The CDR3 totals 15 residues. V shed 5 bases and J 5 bases; nucleotides not matched to a gene: 5. Germline V gene data show CDR1 as MDHEN and CDR2 as SYDVKM. CDR3 sequence: CASSGGQGITGELFF. The CDR3 DNA sequence: TGTGCCAGCAGTGGGGGACAGGGGATTACCGGGGAGCTGTTTTTT.

This sequence joins TRBV5-1 and TRBJ1-6; 9 bases fit TRBD1. V was clipped by 3 bases and J by 5 bases; unmatched bases: 6. The germline CDR1 and CDR2 sequences are SGHRS and YFSETQ. The CDR3 has 16 amino acids. CDR3 coding DNA: TGCGCCAGCAGCTGGGACAGGGCACACAATAATTCACCCCTCCACTTT. This encodes CASSWDRAHNNSPLHF.

Worth noting for this clone: A read error may produce the germline difference seen at one junction end. The V and J genes are TRBV7-7 and TRBJ2-3; 12 bases line up with TRBD2. Per the germline V gene, CDR1 is SSHAT and CDR2 is FNYEAQ (reference sequence). The CDR3 consists of 15 residues. CDR3 in DNA: TGTGCTAGCAGCCCTGGACTAGCGGGATTAGATACGCAGTATTTT. Protein product: CASSPGLAGLDTQYF.

The V and J genes are TRBV5-3 and TRBJ1-5; tentatively, D is TRBD1 (5 bases). TRBV5-3 is annotated as an ORF whose role is uncertain. The V and J ends lost 4 bases and 2 bases respectively, with 16 bases between them. The CDR3 contains 16 residues. The CDR3: CARSTRRGACNQPQHF. DNA of the CDR3: TGTGCCAGAAGCACCCGGCGTGGGGCCTGCAATCAGCCCCAGCATTTT.

This clone was seen once. The chain uses TRBV10-1 and TRBJ2-1; no definite D call. The CDR3 is made up of 15 amino acids. Germline CDR1 is WNHNN and CDR2 is SYGVQD (reference sequence). Between the trimmed V and J ends, which lost 1 base and 7 bases, there was a span of 14 bases. The CDR3: CASSELAGGTNEQFF. For the CDR3, the DNA is TGCGCCAGCAGTGAGTTGGCCGGCGGTACGAATGAGCAGTTCTTC.

The V gene is TRBV29-1, the J gene TRBJ1-4; 8 bases map to TRBD1. CDR1 is SQVTM and CDR2 is ANQGSEA in the germline V gene. The length of the CDR3 is 15 residues. The V gene end was trimmed by 4 bases and the J gene end by 4 bases; junction bases not matched to a gene: 8. CDR3 residues: CSVGVRGLVNEKLFF. DNA of the CDR3: TGCAGCGTTGGGGTCAGGGGGCTCGTTAATGAAAAACTGTTTTTT.

This chain uses TRBV28 with TRBJ1-1; the D gene is possibly TRBD1 (5 bases). The germline V gene has CDR1 MDHEN and CDR2 SYDVKM. Trimming took off 7 bases at V and 1 base at J, with 10 bases between the two ends. This CDR3 contains 13 residues. DNA for the CDR3: TGTGCCAGCATTAAACAGGAGAACACTGAAGCTTTCTTT. Residues: CASIKQENTEAFF.

This rearrangement joins TRBV28 to TRBJ2-7, with 8 bases fitting TRBD1. Looked up from germline, CDR1 is MDHEN and CDR2 is SYDVKM. The CDR3 spans 13 residues. V was pared by 6 bases and J by 1 base, with 2 bases of the junction left unmatched. CDR3 amino acids: CASSRDRSYEQYF. In DNA form, the CDR3 reads TGTGCCAGCAGCCGGGACAGGTCCTACGAGCAGTACTTC.

The chain recombines TRBV28 with TRBJ2-3, with a weak D call TRBD1 (6 bases). The CDR3 is made up of 16 amino acids. Germline CDR1 and CDR2: MDHEN and SYDVKM. V lost 2 bases, J lost 0 bases, and 12 bases lay in between. For the CDR3, the DNA is TGTGCCAGCAGTTTACCAGGGGACCGAAGCACAGATACGCAGTATTTT. It codes for CASSLPGDRSTDTQYF.